The entry below describes one TCR beta chain. Its binding antigen is unknown. Nothing much larger sits one base from this clone, and base qualities are not available. This entry belongs to a study of early stage breast cancer tumors (dated by TCRdb to 2017 to 2019). About the investigation overall: Of the approximately 15 invasive breast tumors, roughly 13 were found to be estrogen receptor-positive, progesterone receptor-positive and HER2-negative. Of the approximately twelve ER+/PR+/HER2- tumors, eight were classified as invasive ductal carcinomas and four as invasive lobular carcinomas. On average, each sample got around 10-fold read coverage. Across all samples, about 2.9 million templates representing about 1,100,000 unique clonotypes were detected. General study outcomes and caveats: Repertoires from blood resembled normal breast more closely than tumor, and using blood as a reference for each tissue separated tumor from normal in 14 of 16 patients. Enriched TCRB sequences shared across patients were mostly commonly generated sequences, unlikely to play an important role in the tumor microenvironment. Sequencing bulk genomic DNA from unsorted cells could not capture chain pairing or functional markers like CD4, CD8 and FOXP3. Tumors showed around 2.5-fold higher T cell density and higher clonality than adjacent normal breast tissue. Because the cohort was small, analysis by tumor subtype was not possible.

V is cut by 6 bases and J by 4 bases, and the space between the germline ends is 22 bases. The CDR1 and CDR2 encoded by the germline V gene are SGHTA and FQGTGA. The CDR3 contains 17 residues, cysteine and phenylalanine counted. The sequence is cut down to CDR3 DNA, 51 bases in frame from base 1. The study profiled bulk TCR beta-chain repertoires in matched peripheral blood, tumor and adjacent normal breast tissue taken from about 15 patients with early-stage breast cancer. Before surgery, roughly 4.5-10 mL of whole blood was collected into EDTA tubes and then processed within 2 hours. Peripheral blood mononuclear cells were isolated by Ficoll-Paque centrifugation in SepMate-50 tubes. PBMCs were cryopreserved in around 90% FBS with about 10% DMSO in aliquots of roughly 1.8 to 4.5 million cells and stored in liquid nitrogen. Genomic DNA was extracted with the Qiagen AllPrep DNA/RNA Mini kit. Each sample was amplified in two independent genomic DNA replicates, using around 0.55 ug for blood and about 1.5 ug for tumor or normal breast. Following the manufacturer's instructions, the ImmunoSeq Intro kit was used to carry out TCRB sequencing on genomic DNA. Multiplex PCR was run for about 30 cycles using proprietary primers and spike-in control sequences for absolute quantification. An 87-bp fragment spanning the CDR3 and flanking V and J genes was sequenced with single-end 150-bp reads. Each lane of an Illumina MiSeq running version 3.0 chemistry carried seven multiplexed samples, with two replicates apiece. In the source study's methods: Raw data were processed with the vendor's proprietary pipeline, and both replicates were merged into a single result per sample. A clonotype was defined as productive rearrangements that share the same V-gene family, CDR3 amino acid sequence and J-gene segment. To compute clonality, the normalized Shannon entropy (Pielou evenness) of TCRB abundances was subtracted from 1. To estimate T cell density, the total number of templates was divided by the input cell count, which was inferred from how much DNA went in. Recon, run with its default parameters, was used to estimate overall repertoire diversity and clonality. Clonotypes with over 0.1% abundance in tumor and at least 32-fold higher abundance in tumor than in normal breast were defined as tumor-enriched. What TCRdb holds here is the immuneACCESS table cut down to in-frame rearrangements. Part of the clones is not present; checked against another copy, under half of the missing clones reflect an unresolved V gene, and the others are unexplained. The V and J calls and clone size were taken over from that table, and D and trimming were inferred from the DNA. The sample table shows tens of thousands of clones, and 65% to 85% are seen once. Roughly 3.2% of the sample goes to the ten largest clones.

The chain employs TRBV7-3 and TRBJ2-1, with TRBD2 as a weak D call on 6 bases. The sequence derives from a person between 55 and 69 years old with breast cancer. Sequenced: blood. The CDR3 region reads CASRNPGTPEAYNEQFF. The nucleotides read TGTGCCAGCAGAAATCCCGGGACTCCGGAGGCGTACAATGAGCAGTTCTTC.